These 11 T cell receptor beta chains share one sample of origin, sequenced in a study of molecular identifiers for immune sequencing clone quantification. TCRdb processed the PCR reads anew with MiXCR; each CDR3 protein has one entry. Of around 460,000 distinct CDR3 sequences in the sample, roughly 26% are singletons; the top ten hold under 0.85%. Material for sequencing was naive CD8+ T cells from blood, with Jurkat cell RNA spiked in. Subset here: FACS-sorted CD8+CD4-CCR7+CD45RA+ naive T cells. These receptors were collected from a human donor in good health. Some libraries in this study had Jurkat cell RNA spiked in.

This clonotype has ten or more counts. This chain uses TRBV11-2 with TRBJ2-7; 9 nucleotides match TRBD1. This CDR3 has 14 amino acids. Trimming took 6 bases from V and 7 from J; bases not matched to a gene: 10. The germline gives CDR1 SGHAT, CDR2 FQNNGV. CDR3 sequence: CASRPGQGNWEQYF. The CDR3 DNA reads as TGTGCCAGCAGACCAGGACAGGGGAATTGGGAGCAGTACTTC.

Concerning this clonotype itself: Given a much more abundant clone one base away, this may be a read error. This sequence joins TRBV7-2 and TRBJ2-1; D is ambiguous. Germline values: CDR1 SGHTA, CDR2 FQGNSA. There are 14 residues in the CDR3. This CDR3 is CASSVDEAYNAQFF. The CDR3 DNA reads TGTGCCAGCAGCGTAGATGAGGCCTACAATGCGCAGTTCTTC.

The table lists this clonotype with a few counts. The V call is TRBV27, the J call TRBJ2-3; TRBD2 aligns across 11 bases. Germline V gene lookup returns CDR1 MNHEY and CDR2 SMNVEV (reference sequence). V shed 2 bases, J shed 0 bases, and the junction held 13 bases outside the gene matches. This CDR3 is built from 20 residues. CDR3 in DNA: TGTGCCAGCAGTTTAAATTGGGGACTAGCGGCAGTTGGAAGCACAGATACGCAGTATTTT. Amino acid sequence: CASSLNWGLAAVGSTDTQYF.

A few counts support this clonotype. The genes are TRBV20-1 and TRBJ2-7, with 9 bases that match TRBD2. V lost 7 bases, J lost 3 bases, and 1 base stayed unmatched. Per germline, CDR1 DFQATT and CDR2 SNEGSKA (reference sequence). The CDR3 is 11 amino acids. This CDR3 reads CSGTSDYEQYF. As DNA, the CDR3 is TGCAGTGGGACTAGCGACTACGAGCAGTACTTC.

The chain uses TRBV21-1 and TRBJ2-4; the table gives TRBD1 as D, unverified against the DNA. TRBV21-1 is a documented pseudogene. The CDR3 runs to 17 residues. The CDR3 here is CASSPDAGQGTKNIQYF. CDR3 in DNA: TGTGCCAGCAGCCCTGATGCGGGACAGGGTACCAAAAACATTCAGTACTTC.

A few counts support this clonotype. This chain links TRBV7-9 with TRBJ2-3; TRBD2 might be the D (5 bases). Trimming took off 2 bases at V and 6 bases at J, with 15 bases between the two ends. CDR1 is SEHNR and CDR2 is FQNEAQ in the germline V gene (reference sequence). The CDR3 is 15 residues long. The CDR3 region is CASSLREPKADTQYF. CDR3 in DNA: TGTGCCAGCAGCTTAAGGGAGCCCAAGGCGGATACGCAGTATTTT.

Many counts were recorded for this clonotype. This chain uses TRBV20-1 with TRBJ2-7; D is ambiguous. V gave up 0 bases and J gave up 0 bases, with 9 bases separating them. This CDR3 has 14 amino acids. Germline CDR1 DFQATT, CDR2 SNEGSKA (reference sequence). In nucleotides, the CDR3 is TGCAGTGCTAGAGATCGCATTTTCTCCTACGAGCAGTACTTC. Protein product: CSARDRIFSYEQYF.

The rearrangement links TRBV12-3 or TRBV12-4 to TRBJ2-3, with 11 bases that match TRBD1. Losses at the gene ends were 5 bases for V and 3 bases for J; bases not matched to a gene: 4. CDR3 length: 15 residues. CDR3 nucleotide sequence: TGTGCCAGCAGTCCTTGGGACAGGGGGACAGATACGCAGTATTTT. Translated: CASSPWDRGTDTQYF.

Worth noting for this clonotype: A much more abundant neighbour one base away suggests this may be a read error. The chain uses TRBV5-3 and TRBJ1-1; 8 bases align to TRBD1. TRBV5-3 belongs to the ORF category, with a function that is uncertain. This CDR3 is 15 amino acids long. CDR3 coding DNA: TGTGCCAGCAGCTTCTTGACAGGGGTGAGCACTGAAGCTTTCTTT. Its protein is CASSFLTGVSTEAFF.

This clonotype was detected only once. The junction departs from germline at one end; a sequencing error may be responsible. The V call is TRBV5-5, the J call TRBJ2-5; TRBD2 might be the D (5 bases). The V gene's germline CDR1 is SGHKS and CDR2 YYEKEE (reference sequence). The CDR3 loop spans 15 amino acids. CDR3 sequence reads: CASIIAGLEAEAQCF. The CDR3 DNA is TGTGCCAGCATCATAGCCGGGTTGGAGGCAGAGGCCCAGTGCTTC.

This chain links TRBV27 with TRBJ2-7; 9 bases match TRBD2. Losses at the gene ends were 3 bases for V and 9 bases for J; bases not matched to a gene: 12. From germline, CDR1 is MNHEY and CDR2 SMNVEV (reference sequence). The CDR3 consists of 15 residues. CDR3 coding DNA: TGTGCCAGCAGTTTCAATGGTGTAGCGGGGGAGCCGCAGTACTTC. Translating it yields CASSFNGVAGEPQYF.